This passage covers 20 T cell receptor beta chains from one sample sequenced in a study of blood T cell repertoires in COVID-19. Only in-frame clones appear in the TCRdb table, and some are missing; sequencing was by immunoSEQ multiplex PCR. The sample has 110,000 to 150,000 clones; around nine tenths are singletons. Sequencing was done on a sample of peripheral blood. These receptor sequences come from a man aged 45-65 years with active or convalescent COVID-19.

This chain connects TRBV7-9 to TRBJ2-1, with 8 bases identical to TRBD2. V lost 2 bases and J lost 6; bases outside the gene matches: 6. CDR3 length: 15 amino acids. Germline V gene lookup returns CDR1 SEHNR and CDR2 FQNEAQ (reference sequence). CDR3 loop: CASSLMSGGGNEQFF. CDR3 nucleotides: TGTGCCAGCAGCTTAATGTCGGGAGGGGGCAATGAGCAGTTCTTC.

This clone has just a few counts. The chain joins TRBV5-1 to TRBJ1-4; D gene ambiguous. There are 16 residues in the CDR3. V was clipped by 0 bases and J by 8 bases, with 17 bases between them. CDR1 and CDR2 from the germline V gene are SGHRS and YFSETQ. The CDR3 reads CASSLASVGGGEKLFF. CDR3 nucleotides: TGCGCCAGCAGCTTGGCCAGCGTCGGAGGAGGGGAAAAACTGTTTTTT.

The rearrangement links TRBV5-1 to TRBJ2-5; perhaps TRBD1 as D (8 bases). Germline lookup yields CDR1 SGHRS and CDR2 YFSETQ. This CDR3 contains 15 residues. The ends were cut back, 6 bases at V and 4 bases at J, with 19 bases in the middle. The CDR3 sequence: CASTLTQGGGETQYF. Written as DNA, the CDR3 is TGCGCCAGCACCCTGACACAGGGGGGGGGAGAGACCCAGTACTTC.

This chain links TRBV19 with TRBJ1-5; 8 bases fit TRBD1. V was clipped by 4 bases and J by 9 bases; unmatched bases: 8. Looked up from germline, CDR1 is LNHDA and CDR2 is SQIVND (reference sequence). This CDR3 has 14 residues. CDR3 protein: CASSTDRGGRPQHF. The CDR3 DNA reads as TGTGCCAGTAGTACAGACAGGGGTGGGCGGCCCCAGCATTTT.

The V call is TRBV18, the J call TRBJ2-1, with TRBD1 matching over 7 bases. CDR3 length: 15 amino acids. V lost 4 bases to trimming and J lost 0 bases; unmatched junction nucleotides: 3. Germline lookup yields CDR1 KGHSH and CDR2 LQKENI. DNA for the CDR3: TGTGCCAGCTCACGGGACAGTATCTCCTACAATGAGCAGTTCTTC. Protein sequence: CASSRDSISYNEQFF.

This chain connects TRBV6-2 or TRBV6-3 to TRBJ1-6, with D perhaps matching TRBD1 (5 bases). Trimming left V 5 bases short and J 10 bases short, with 15 bases between. CDR3 length: 14 amino acids. CDR1 is MNHEY, CDR2 SVGEGT, per germline. The CDR3 coding sequence is TGTGCCAGCAGTCGCAGGGTAGGAAGCTCACCCCTCCACTTT. Its translation: CASSRRVGSSPLHF.

The chain is built from TRBV2 and TRBJ1-1, with 12 positions matching TRBD1. Trimming took 8 bases from V and 3 from J; bases not matched to a gene: 13. Germline CDR1 reads SNHLY; CDR2 reads FYNNEI. CDR3 size: 17 residues. CDR3 DNA: TGTGCCAGCGGCCGACACCCGGGACAGGGGGCGCACACTGAAGCTTTCTTT. Protein sequence: CASGRHPGQGAHTEAFF.

This chain's CDR3 is CASSLHGTGADTQYF. CDR3 in DNA: TGCGCCAGCAGCTTGCACGGGACGGGAGCAGATACGCAGTATTTT. The chain couples TRBV5-1 to TRBJ2-3, with D perhaps matching TRBD2 (6 bases). The CDR3 has 15 amino acids. The germline V gene encodes CDR1 SGHRS and CDR2 YFSETQ. V lost 1 base and J 4 bases, leaving 13 bases between the germline ends.

The chain links TRBV28 to TRBJ2-1; no definite D call. CDR1 and CDR2 from the germline V gene are MDHEN and SYDVKM. Trimming took off 7 bases at V and 0 bases at J, with 13 bases between the two ends. This CDR3 has 15 amino acids. CDR3 amino acids: CASTDPGSSYNEQFF. The DNA of the CDR3 is TGTGCCAGCACCGACCCCGGGTCCTCCTACAATGAGCAGTTCTTC.

This clone was observed many times. The chain has TRBV5-4 and TRBJ2-7; D call uncertain. This CDR3 has 14 residues. The germline V gene has CDR1 SGHNT and CDR2 YYREEE (reference sequence). The V and J ends lost 0 bases and 1 base respectively, with 8 bases between them. CDR3 sequence (DNA): TGTGCCAGCAGCTTGGAGGCACTATCCTACGAGCAGTACTTC. It translates to CASSLEALSYEQYF.

This clone was recorded once. V usage is TRBV20-1 and J usage is TRBJ1-1, with D maybe TRBD1 (5 bases). Trimming removed 0 bases from V and 11 bases from J, with 10 bases in between. This CDR3 has 11 amino acids. Germline CDR1 DFQATT, CDR2 SNEGSKA (reference sequence). CDR3 amino acids: CSARDSGRAFF. The CDR3 DNA is TGCAGTGCTAGAGATTCAGGGAGGGCTTTCTTT.

This clone was counted once. J is TRBJ2-3 and V is TRBV24-1; D may be TRBD1 (5 bases). The CDR3 loop spans 15 amino acids. Germline CDR1 and CDR2: KGHDR and SFDVKD. V lost 3 bases to trimming and J lost 2 bases, with 11 bases between them. CDR3 nucleotides: TGTGCCACCAGTGATATAGGACAAGCCACAGATACGCAGTATTTT. It encodes CATSDIGQATDTQYF.

This clone is a singleton in its sample. The chain employs TRBV28 and TRBJ2-3; tentatively, D is TRBD2 (6 bases). The V end lost 7 bases, the J end lost 5 bases, and 7 bases lay between the germline ends. The CDR3 has 11 amino acids. Germline V gene sequence: CDR1 MDHEN, CDR2 SYDVKM. CDR3 region: CASTGEDTQYF. CDR3 nucleotides: TGTGCCAGCACGGGGGAAGATACGCAGTATTTT.

This sequence joins TRBV6-5 and TRBJ2-5, with TRBD2 matching over 12 bases. From germline, CDR1 is MNHEY and CDR2 SVGAGI. V gave up 6 bases and J gave up 4 bases; unmatched junction bases: 3. The CDR3 has 14 residues. The CDR3 nucleotides are TGTGCCAGCAGAGAGGGACTAGCGGGAGAGACCCAGTACTTC. Protein: CASREGLAGETQYF.

This chain connects TRBV20-1 to TRBJ1-1; D is uncertain. Germline assignment: CDR1 DFQATT and CDR2 SNEGSKA (reference sequence). The CDR3 contains 11 residues. The CDR3 reads CRTVGNTEAFF. CDR3 bases: TGCAGAACAGTGGGTAACACTGAAGCTTTCTTT.

The chain couples TRBV28 to TRBJ2-7; unclear D gene. Germline V gives CDR1 MDHEN, CDR2 SYDVKM. CDR3 size: 13 residues. V lost 6 bases to trimming and J lost 7 bases, with 16 bases between them. The CDR3 DNA reads as TGTGCCAGCAGCACTCCTTGGTCTTTTGAGCAGTACTTC. It specifies CASSTPWSFEQYF. The complete variable domain, with remaining parts taken from reference TRBV28 and TRBJ2-7, reads DVKVTQSSRYLVKRTGEKVFLECVQDMDHENMFWYRQDPGLGLRLIYFSYDVKMKEKGDIPEGYSVSREKKERFSLILESASTNQTSMYLCASSTPWSFEQYFGPGTRLTVT.

This clone was counted a few times. J is TRBJ2-7 and V is TRBV21-1; the D segment call TRBD2 is taken from the table without a DNA check. TRBV21-1 counts as a pseudogene. CDR3 length equals 18 residues. In DNA form, the CDR3 reads TGTGCCAGCAGCAAGTCCGCCAGGGAGGGACCACTCTCCTACGAGCAGTACTTC. Translation gives CASSKSAREGPLSYEQYF.

In its sample, this clone was seen a few times. The rearrangement joins TRBV3-1 (or the pseudogene TRBV3-2) to TRBJ1-1, with 8 bases identical to TRBD1. Per germline, CDR1 LGHDT and CDR2 YNNKEL (reference sequence). The CDR3 covers 15 residues. Germline trimming cut 4 bases from V and 0 bases from J; bases unmatched to any gene: 4. CDR3 protein: CASSPSRGLNTEAFF. CDR3 sequence (DNA): TGTGCCAGCAGCCCCTCCAGGGGGCTGAACACTGAAGCTTTCTTT.

V and J are TRBV7-9 and TRBJ2-1, with 8 bases fitting TRBD2. The CDR3 sequence is 17 residues long. Trimming removed 5 bases from V and 0 bases from J; junction bases left unmatched: 9. Germline V gene lookup returns CDR1 SEHNR and CDR2 FQNEAQ (reference sequence). DNA for the CDR3: TGTGCCAGCAGCCTCCAGGCAGCGGGAGTCTCCTACAATGAGCAGTTCTTC. Protein: CASSLQAAGVSYNEQFF.

The rearrangement links TRBV29-1 to TRBJ2-6; 10 bases match TRBD1. The CDR3 has 18 amino acids. Germline V lookup: CDR1 SQVTM, CDR2 ANQGSEA. V was pared by 1 base and J by 2 bases, with 8 bases of the junction left unmatched. The CDR3 spells CSVEGTTGGLPGANVLTF. CDR3 coding DNA: TGCAGCGTTGAAGGGACGACAGGGGGCCTTCCTGGGGCCAACGTCCTGACTTTC.